A single sample is the source of the 4 T cell receptor beta chains below, sequenced in a study of Ad26.COV2.S vaccination and SARS-CoV-2 variants. Treatment: roughly 19 received Ad26.COV2.S at low or high dose, single or two shots; 5 received placebo; per-sample allocation not given. It was on day 63 after the first vaccine or placebo injection that samples were taken. Method: immunoSEQ multiplex PCR; TCRdb's copy keeps in-frame clones and lacks some. The sample consists of approximately 460,000 clones, 70% to 90% of them appearing once. The material sequenced was peripheral blood, taken in a trial of Ad26.COV2.S vaccine versus placebo. Source of these receptors: a person between 18 and 59 years old who received the Ad26.COV2.S COVID-19 vaccine or a placebo.

This sequence joins TRBV6-6 and TRBJ1-1; a possible D gene is TRBD1 (5 bases). Germline values: CDR1 MNHNY, CDR2 SVGAGI (reference sequence). V gave up 4 bases and J gave up 3 bases, with 12 bases separating them. This CDR3 contains 14 residues. CDR3 DNA: TGTGCCAGCAGTTCCCAGGGTTGGGACACTGAAGCTTTCTTT. Translating it yields CASSSQGWDTEAFF.

The V gene is TRBV9, the J gene TRBJ2-1; 10 bases map to TRBD2. Germline V gene sequence: CDR1 SGDLS, CDR2 YYNGEE. The trim removed 4 bases at V and 0 bases at J, leaving 1 base unmatched. The length of the CDR3 is 15 residues. CDR3 coding DNA: TGTGCCAGCAGCCCTAGCGGGAGCTCCTACAATGAGCAGTTCTTC. This gives the protein CASSPSGSSYNEQFF.

This rearrangement joins TRBV7-8 to TRBJ2-1; 7 bases are a match to TRBD2. This CDR3 spans 17 amino acids. V lost 5 bases, J lost 0 bases, and 10 bases stayed unmatched. Germline assignment: CDR1 SGHVS and CDR2 FQNEAQ. The CDR3 loop is CASSPDTSVPSYNEQFF. DNA for the CDR3: TGTGCCAGCAGCCCAGATACTAGCGTACCCTCCTACAATGAGCAGTTCTTC.

The rearrangement links TRBV7-9 to TRBJ2-1; D is possibly TRBD1 (6 bases). The CDR3 runs 12 residues. Germline CDR1 is SEHNR and CDR2 is FQNEAQ (reference sequence). V lost 1 base and J lost 14, with 12 bases in between. This chain's CDR3 is CASSLGYEGEFF. The CDR3 nucleotides read TGTGCCAGCAGCTTAGGGTATGAGGGGGAGTTCTTC.